This passage covers 32 T cell receptor beta chains from one sample sequenced in a study of post-analysis software for immune sequencing data. What these receptors recognize is not known. Libraries were made from TCR beta cDNA, and they carried unique molecular identifiers. TCRdb reanalysed the PCR reads using MiXCR and keeps one entry per CDR3 protein. This table has hundreds of thousands of distinct CDR3 sequences, roughly 30% appearing once. Study results and limitations: When patients were compared with controls, about five TRBV segments were more frequent, TRBV5-6, TRBV5-1 and TRBV20-1 among them.

The sequencing sample was made of blood. Source of these receptors: a girl under 18 with multiple sclerosis.

This rearrangement joins TRBV5-8 to TRBJ1-5; no definite D call. The CDR3 loop spans 15 amino acids. Germline lookup yields CDR1 SGHTS and CDR2 YDEGEE. V lost 8 bases to trimming and J lost 7 bases, with 22 bases between them. The CDR3 DNA sequence: TGTGCCAGGTCCGGGCAGGCCCTCACGGGACAGCCCCAGCATTTT. Its protein is CARSGQALTGQPQHF. The full variable domain, with the rest looked up from reference TRBV5-8 and TRBJ1-5, is EAGVTQSPTHLIKTRGQQATLRCSPISGHTSVYWYQQALGLGLQFLLWYDEGEERNRGNFPPRFSGRQFPNYSSELNVNALELEDSALYLCARSGQALTGQPQHFGDGTRLSIL.

This clonotype appeared a few times. V gene TRBV20-1 combines with J gene TRBJ2-1; 9 positions agree with TRBD1. The germline CDR1 and CDR2 sequences are DFQATT and SNEGSKA (reference sequence). This CDR3 has 15 residues. V was pared by 5 bases and J by 1 base, with 6 bases of the junction left unmatched. The CDR3 DNA reads TGCAGTGCTTTCGACGGGACAGGGTCCTACAATGAGCAGTTCTTC. Protein product: CSAFDGTGSYNEQFF.

This chain links TRBV5-1 with TRBJ1-2; D is uncertain. The germline gives CDR1 SGHRS, CDR2 YFSETQ. CDR3 length: 14 amino acids. V was trimmed by 4 bases and J by 6 bases, leaving 16 bases between them. The CDR3 nucleotides read TGCGCCAGCAGCCAAGCGGGCCTCCGGAATGGCTACACCTTC. As protein: CASSQAGLRNGYTF.

The chain combines TRBV6-5 with TRBJ2-3, with 8 bases matching TRBD2. The CDR3 loop spans 16 amino acids. In germline, CDR1 is MNHEY, CDR2 SVGAGI. V shed 6 bases, J shed 3 bases, and the junction held 11 bases outside the gene matches. CDR3 bases: TGTGCCAGCAGCCCCAGGTGGGCGGGAGGAACAGATACGCAGTATTTT. It specifies CASSPRWAGGTDTQYF.

This chain uses TRBV12-3 or TRBV12-4 with TRBJ2-4; 7 positions agree with TRBD2. CDR3 length: 16 amino acids. Trimming took 5 bases from V and 4 from J; bases not matched to a gene: 11. The CDR3 nucleotides read TGTGCCAGCAGTCCCCGCCGACTAGCCAATAAAAACATTCAGTACTTC. Translation gives CASSPRRLANKNIQYF.

J is TRBJ2-3 and V is TRBV10-1; TRBD1 is a possible D gene (5 bases). The ends were cut back, 3 bases at V and 2 bases at J, with 9 bases in the middle. Germline V gene data show CDR1 as WNHNN and CDR2 as SYGVQD (reference sequence). There are 14 residues in the CDR3. The CDR3 region has the DNA TGCGCCAGCAGTGACGGACAACACACAGATACGCAGTATTTT. Amino acid sequence: CASSDGQHTDTQYF.

This chain uses TRBV14 with TRBJ2-3, with D unresolved. V was shortened by 1 base and J by 2 bases, with 10 bases between the two germline ends. The CDR3 spans 15 residues. Germline lookup yields CDR1 SGHDN and CDR2 FVKESK. CDR3: CASSQVLGTTDTQYF. CDR3 DNA: TGTGCCAGCAGCCAAGTCCTGGGTACCACAGATACGCAGTATTTT. Drawing the rest from reference TRBV14 and TRBJ2-3, the complete variable domain is EAGVTQFPSHSVIEKGQTVTLRCDPISGHDNLYWYRRVMGKEIKFLLHFVKESKQDESGMPNNRFLAERTGGTYSTLKVQPAELEDSGVYFCASSQVLGTTDTQYFGPGTRLTVL.

As regards this clonotype: In this CDR3 the conserved last residue, phenylalanine or tryptophan, is missing, so a read error is likely. V is TRBV9 and J is TRBJ2-1; 13 bases map to TRBD2. This CDR3 spans 17 amino acids. Germline values: CDR1 SGDLS, CDR2 YYNGEE. With V trimmed by 4 bases and J by 5 bases, 9 bases remained unmatched. CDR3: CASSLRLAGGPNNEQFL. The CDR3 bases are TGTGCCAGCAGCCTGCGACTAGCGGGAGGACCAAACAATGAGCAGTTCTTA.

The chain employs TRBV7-2 and TRBJ2-3, with 12 bases identical to TRBD1. The CDR3 contains 14 residues. The trim removed 5 bases at V and 11 bases at J, leaving 8 bases unmatched. Germline-derived CDR1 and CDR2 are SGHTA and FQGNSA. The CDR3: CASSPTGTGGVQYF. In DNA form, the CDR3 reads TGTGCCAGCAGCCCGACAGGGACAGGGGGCGTGCAGTATTTT.

The chain is built from TRBV5-1 and TRBJ1-5; 9 bases align to TRBD1. Germline CDR1 SGHRS, CDR2 YFSETQ. V trimming: 2 bases; J trimming: 4 bases; junction bases outside the gene matches: 7. CDR3 size: 16 residues. As DNA, the CDR3 is TGCGCCAGCAGCTTAGACGTCGGACAGGGGAATCAGCCCCAGCATTTT. Its protein is CASSLDVGQGNQPQHF.

This clonotype has just a few counts. This chain uses TRBV7-9 with TRBJ2-3; tentative D call: TRBD2 (5 bases). Trimming shortened V by 1 base and J by 1 base, and 9 bases separated the two germline ends. From germline, CDR1 is SEHNR and CDR2 FQNEAQ (reference sequence). The CDR3 is made up of 15 amino acids. The CDR3 region has the DNA TGTGCCAGCAGCTTAGTGGCGGGCCGCACAGATACGCAGTATTTT. Residues: CASSLVAGRTDTQYF.

The chain is built from TRBV18 and TRBJ2-2; D is undetermined. The CDR3 sequence is 17 residues long. The germline V gene encodes CDR1 KGHSH and CDR2 LQKENI. The ends were cut back, 4 bases at V and 0 bases at J, with 15 bases in the middle. The CDR3 sequence: CASSRRGPTANTGELFF. CDR3 sequence (DNA): TGTGCCAGCTCACGACGAGGCCCCACGGCGAACACCGGGGAGCTGTTTTTT.

This clonotype was detected a few times. The gene calls are TRBV20-1 and TRBJ2-1; 9 bases line up with TRBD2. The germline V gene encodes CDR1 DFQATT and CDR2 SNEGSKA (reference sequence). V dropped 0 bases and J dropped 3; count of bases not matched to a gene: 12. The CDR3 is made up of 18 amino acids. The CDR3 region has the DNA TGCAGTGCTAGAGATCGACTCAGGCGGGAGGGTAACTACAATGAGCAGTTCTTC. Protein sequence: CSARDRLRREGNYNEQFF.

This clonotype was seen more than once but under ten times. J is TRBJ2-7 and V is TRBV20-1; the match to TRBD2 covers 14 bases. The germline gives CDR1 DFQATT, CDR2 SNEGSKA (reference sequence). V lost 0 bases to trimming and J lost 3 bases; unmatched junction nucleotides: 4. The CDR3 covers 16 residues. CDR3 nucleotide sequence: TGCAGTGCTAGAGATCCCGGGACTAGCGGGAGCTACGAGCAGTACTTC. It translates to CSARDPGTSGSYEQYF.

The rearrangement joins TRBV11-2 to TRBJ1-2, with a weak D call TRBD1 (5 bases). The length of the CDR3 is 15 residues. Germline-derived CDR1 and CDR2 are SGHAT and FQNNGV. The ends were cut back, 2 bases at V and 8 bases at J, with 18 bases in the middle. CDR3 in amino acids: CASSLLRGVRDGYTF. CDR3 in DNA: TGTGCCAGCAGCTTACTTAGGGGAGTACGGGACGGCTACACCTTC.

CDR3 amino acids: CASNFGRSNEQYF. The CDR3 nucleotides read TGTGCCAGCAATTTCGGGCGGAGCAATGAGCAGTACTTC. The rearrangement joins TRBV2 to TRBJ2-1; D unresolved. The J call may be wrong; the DNA end is better matched by TRBJ2-7. Germline V lookup: CDR1 SNHLY, CDR2 FYNNEI. CDR3 size: 13 residues.

The V and J genes are TRBV6-2 or TRBV6-3 and TRBJ2-6; no clear D. This CDR3 is 14 amino acids long. V was pared by 2 bases and J by 3 bases, with 5 bases between. Germline CDR1 and CDR2: MNHEY and SVGEGT. Written as DNA, the CDR3 is TGTGCCAGCAGTTACGGAATTGGGGCCAACGTCCTGACTTTC. Translated: CASSYGIGANVLTF.

This rearrangement joins TRBV7-8 to TRBJ2-7, with D possibly TRBD1 on 6 matching bases. Per the germline V gene, CDR1 is SGHVS and CDR2 is FQNEAQ. The length of the CDR3 is 15 residues. V gave up 2 bases and J gave up 2 bases, with 13 bases separating them. The CDR3 DNA reads TGTGCCAGCAGCTTATTACAGGGCATGGCCTACGAGCAGTACTTC. Its translation: CASSLLQGMAYEQYF.

This chain connects TRBV6-5 to TRBJ2-4, with D maybe TRBD2 (5 bases). The CDR3 spans 15 residues. V was trimmed by 4 bases and J by 0 bases, leaving 10 bases between them. Germline V lookup: CDR1 MNHEY, CDR2 SVGAGI. The CDR3 DNA reads TGTGCCAGCAGTTGCGGAGGCGTAGCCAAAAACATTCAGTACTTC. It is translated as CASSCGGVAKNIQYF.

This clonotype has just a few counts. V gene TRBV6-5 combines with J gene TRBJ2-7; D may be TRBD2 (5 bases). The CDR3 is 15 residues long. CDR1 and CDR2 from the germline V gene are MNHEY and SVGAGI. V gave up 6 bases and J gave up 7 bases, with 22 bases separating them. The CDR3 nucleotides are TGTGCCAGCAGCTCTTATGAGAGGAGGTCGGGGGAGCAGTACTTC. Translation: CASSSYERRSGEQYF.

The chain joins TRBV5-1 to TRBJ2-7; 10 bases match TRBD1. The CDR3 covers 16 residues. The germline CDR1 and CDR2 sequences are SGHRS and YFSETQ. V lost 2 bases and J lost 1; bases outside the gene matches: 6. The CDR3 nucleotides read TGCGCCAGCAGCTTTCACCGGGACAGGGGATCCTACGAGCAGTACTTC. Translating gives CASSFHRDRGSYEQYF.

The sample holds a few counts of this clonotype. The chain recombines TRBV7-6 with TRBJ1-4; D perhaps matches TRBD1 (6 bases). Trimming took 6 bases from V and 7 from J, leaving 15 bases between them. The CDR3 is made up of 14 amino acids. Germline V gene lookup returns CDR1 SGHVS and CDR2 FNYEAQ. The CDR3 spells CASSGQPTFEKLFF. CDR3 sequence (DNA): TGTGCCAGCAGTGGACAGCCCACCTTTGAAAAACTGTTTTTT.

The chain recombines TRBV29-1 with TRBJ2-5; D call uncertain. Trimming shortened V by 2 bases and J by 2 bases, and 6 bases separated the two germline ends. In germline, CDR1 is SQVTM, CDR2 ANQGSEA. This CDR3 region has 12 residues. CDR3 in amino acids: CSVELAQETQYF. Here the CDR3 DNA reads TGCAGCGTTGAACTGGCGCAAGAGACCCAGTACTTC. Variable domain in full (rest from reference TRBV29-1 and TRBJ2-5): SAVISQKPSRDICQRGTSLTIQCQVDSQVTMMFWYRQQPGQSLTLIATANQGSEATYESGFVIDKFPISRPNLTFSTLTVSNMSPEDSSIYLCSVELAQETQYFGPGTRLLVL.

The V gene is TRBV5-1, the J gene TRBJ2-7, with TRBD2 identical over 7 bases. The germline V gene encodes CDR1 SGHRS and CDR2 YFSETQ. The CDR3 has 14 amino acids. Trimming cost V 0 bases and J 12 bases; bases outside gene matches: 12. The CDR3 DNA follows: TGCGCCAGCAGCTTGGTTGGGAGGGCCCCACCGATGTACTTC. This encodes CASSLVGRAPPMYF.

This clonotype was seen more than once but under ten times. The chain combines TRBV7-8 with TRBJ2-7; tentatively, D is TRBD2 (6 bases). The germline V gene has CDR1 SGHVS and CDR2 FQNEAQ. Deletions cut 5 bases from V and 1 base from J, with 24 bases between. The length of the CDR3 is 18 residues. CDR3 sequence: CASSPSESLEGASYEQYF. The CDR3 DNA sequence: TGTGCCAGCAGCCCCAGTGAGAGCTTGGAGGGCGCGTCCTACGAGCAGTACTTC.

This chain connects TRBV28 to TRBJ2-7; no firm D call. This CDR3 region has 10 residues. The V gene's germline CDR1 is MDHEN and CDR2 SYDVKM. Trimming removed 8 bases at V and 7 bases at J, with 9 bases between. The CDR3: CASGQWEQYF. The CDR3 nucleotides are TGTGCCAGCGGCCAATGGGAGCAGTACTTC.

V usage is TRBV6-6 and J usage is TRBJ1-1; 12 bases map to TRBD1. Looked up from germline, CDR1 is MNHNY and CDR2 is SVGAGI (reference sequence). Unmatched junction bases numbered 2, after V lost 2 bases and J lost 4 bases. The CDR3 runs to 15 residues. The CDR3 DNA is TGTGCCAGCAGTTACGGGACAGGGGGCCTCACTGAAGCTTTCTTT. It yields the protein CASSYGTGGLTEAFF.

The rearrangement links TRBV6-5 to TRBJ2-6; no clear D gene. The CDR3 contains 16 residues. Germline lookup yields CDR1 MNHEY and CDR2 SVGAGI. Trimming took off 2 bases at V and 0 bases at J, with 8 bases between the two ends. CDR3 nucleotides: TGTGCCAGCAGTTACAGGACGGTCTCTGGGGCCAACGTCCTGACTTTC. Translation gives CASSYRTVSGANVLTF.

Only a few counts were recorded for this clonotype. V is TRBV12-3 or TRBV12-4 and J is TRBJ1-4; D unclear. V was cut by 3 bases and J by 10 bases, with 12 bases left in between. The CDR3 has 13 amino acids. The CDR3 DNA follows: TGTGCCAGCAGTTTCTTGACATGGGGAAAACTGTTTTTT. This translates into CASSFLTWGKLFF.

Points on this clonotype: One junction end disagrees with the germline gene, perhaps due to a read error. The chain carries TRBV20-1 and TRBJ1-6; D remains ambiguous. The CDR3 extends over 15 amino acids. Per germline, CDR1 DFQATT and CDR2 SNEGSKA (reference sequence). The CDR3 loop reads CSARVGDTGDSPPHF. The CDR3 DNA follows: TGCAGTGCTAGAGTTGGCGACACCGGTGATTCACCCCCCCACTTT.

The chain combines TRBV5-5 with TRBJ1-4, with D perhaps matching TRBD1 (5 bases). Germline CDR1 and CDR2: SGHKS and YYEKEE (reference sequence). V was cut by 2 bases and J by 6 bases, with 14 bases left in between. The length of the CDR3 is 15 residues. The CDR3 nucleotides are TGTGCCAGCAGCTTTACAGGACGGGTTCATGAAAAACTGTTTTTT. It specifies CASSFTGRVHEKLFF.

This clonotype was observed a few times. V usage is TRBV20-1 and J usage is TRBJ2-3; weak D call: TRBD2 (5 bases). V dropped 1 base and J dropped 4 bases, with 9 bases sitting between them. This CDR3 comprises 13 residues. The V gene's germline CDR1 is DFQATT and CDR2 SNEGSKA (reference sequence). CDR3: CSARGQEADTQYF. CDR3 coding DNA: TGCAGTGCTAGAGGCCAGGAGGCAGATACGCAGTATTTT.